This passage covers 5 T cell receptor beta chains from one sample sequenced in a study of early T cells in non-severe SARS-CoV-2 infection. TCRdb re-analysed the 5' RACE reads in MiXCR, keeping a single row per CDR3 protein. The sample carries around 70,000 distinct CDR3 sequences, about 16% recorded once. The sample consisted of whole blood. These receptors originate from an adult who was a healthcare worker with PCR-confirmed SARS-CoV-2 infection or an uninfected control (not recorded which).

This chain joins TRBV27 and TRBJ1-5; TRBD1 aligns across 8 bases. CDR1 MNHEY and CDR2 SMNVEV come from the germline V gene (reference sequence). The V gene end was trimmed by 2 bases and the J gene end by 1 base; junction bases not matched to a gene: 10. The CDR3 has 18 amino acids. The CDR3 DNA sequence: TGTGCCAGCAGTTTAAGGGCGACAGGGGTAATAAGCAATCAGCCCCAGCATTTT. It is translated as CASSLRATGVISNQPQHF.

In this sample, this clonotype turned up many times. V gene TRBV24-1 combines with J gene TRBJ2-6; perhaps TRBD1 as D (5 bases). The CDR3 contains 20 residues. Trimming removed 5 bases at V and 0 bases at J, with 22 bases between. Germline loops: CDR1 KGHDR, CDR2 SFDVKD. CDR3 in amino acids: CATSAFLGPHSPSGANVLTF. The CDR3, as DNA: TGTGCCACCAGTGCTTTTTTGGGGCCGCACTCTCCCTCTGGGGCCAACGTCCTGACTTTC.

This clonotype was picked up a small number of times. The gene calls are TRBV24-1 and TRBJ2-3, with TRBD2 matching over 9 bases. CDR3 size: 14 residues. The germline V gene encodes CDR1 KGHDR and CDR2 SFDVKD. After removal of 3 bases from V and 11 bases from J, the junction contained 8 bases not matched to a gene. CDR3 bases: TGTGCCACCAGTGATGCCGTAGCGGGAGTTCTGCAGTATTTT. This translates into CATSDAVAGVLQYF.

This clonotype was detected only a few times. V usage is TRBV12-3 or TRBV12-4 and J usage is TRBJ1-2; 8 bases align to TRBD1. This CDR3 is built from 13 residues. After removal of 3 bases from V and 8 bases from J, the junction contained 5 bases not matched to a gene. This CDR3 reads CASSFQGAMGYTF. The CDR3 DNA reads as TGTGCCAGCAGTTTTCAGGGGGCCATGGGCTACACCTTC.

This clonotype showed up just a few times. The chain is built from TRBV27 and TRBJ2-5; D is tentatively TRBD1 or TRBD2 (5 bases each). V lost 3 bases and J 7 bases, leaving 15 bases between the germline ends. CDR1 MNHEY and CDR2 SMNVEV come from the germline V gene (reference sequence). This CDR3 has 14 amino acids. The CDR3: CASSFLAERGTQYF. In nucleotides, the CDR3 is TGTGCCAGCAGTTTTCTGGCGGAGAGGGGGACCCAGTACTTC.